Presented here are 5 T cell receptor beta chains from one specimen sequenced in a study of blood T cell repertoires in COVID-19. Sequenced by immunoSEQ multiplex PCR; TCRdb stores in-frame clones only, minus some. The sample contains about 210,000 clones, about 82% of which appear only once. Sequencing was done on a sample of peripheral blood. These receptors all come from a man aged 55 to 70 with COVID-19, enrolled during active disease.

The rearrangement joins TRBV3-1 (or the pseudogene TRBV3-2) to TRBJ1-3; perhaps TRBD1 as D (6 bases). CDR1 is LGHDT and CDR2 is YNNKEL in the germline V gene (reference sequence). This CDR3 is 15 amino acids long. The V end was cut by 3 bases, the J end by 2 bases, with 11 bases between. CDR3 coding DNA: TGTGCCAGCAGCCACACGGCAGGGGCTGGAAACACCATATATTTT. Translation: CASSHTAGAGNTIYF.

V gene TRBV5-1 combines with J gene TRBJ1-1; the match to TRBD1 covers 8 bases. J lost 7 bases, V lost 1 base, and 9 bases had no gene match. The CDR3 is made up of 15 amino acids. CDR1 and CDR2 from the germline V gene are SGHRS and YFSETQ. The CDR3: CASSLSGDRRNEAFF. The CDR3 coding sequence is TGCGCCAGCAGCTTGAGTGGGGACAGGCGGAATGAAGCTTTCTTT.

The chain is built from TRBV5-1 and TRBJ2-1; 11 bases are a match to TRBD2. Germline-derived CDR1 and CDR2 are SGHRS and YFSETQ. V lost 4 bases and J lost 8; bases outside the gene matches: 8. The CDR3 runs 15 residues. CDR3 in DNA: TGCGCCAGCAGCGCACTAGCGGGAGAGGTAGATGAGCAGTTCTTC. It codes for CASSALAGEVDEQFF.

The chain carries TRBV16 and TRBJ2-7, with D tentatively TRBD1 (5 bases). The CDR3 totals 13 residues. Per the germline V gene, CDR1 is KGHSY and CDR2 is FQNENV. The CDR3 DNA sequence: TGTGCCAGCAGCCCCGGACAAGGCCACGCAGTAAGGGTC. Encoded protein: CASSPGQGHAVRV.

DNA for the CDR3: TGTGCCAGCAGCTTCCTCCTAAAAGAGACCCAGTACTTC. The encoded protein is CASSFLLKETQYF. The genes are TRBV7-2 and TRBJ2-5; the D is unclear. The CDR3 length is 13 residues. The germline gives CDR1 SGHTA, CDR2 FQGNSA. V lost 3 bases and J lost 3, with 8 bases in between.